Shown below are 22 T cell receptor beta chains from a single sample sequenced in a study of long-term antiretroviral therapy in people with HIV. Sequencing relied on immunoSEQ assay v3.0, run at survey level. Data came from immunoSEQ multiplex PCR; TCRdb stores just in-frame clones and leaves some out. This sample yields tens of thousands of clones, of which more than 90% are seen a single time; approximately 2.5% belongs to the top ten. The sample consisted of unsorted PBMCs, taken 3.7 years after starting antiretroviral therapy. The source of these receptors is a woman between 45 and 60 years old with HIV.

This chain links TRBV27 with TRBJ2-3; tentative D call: TRBD1 (5 bases). Germline CDR1 is MNHEY and CDR2 is SMNVEV (reference sequence). Deletions cut 5 bases from V and 2 bases from J, with 20 bases between. The CDR3 extends over 17 amino acids. CDR3: CASSVIPPRQYTDTQYF. The CDR3 nucleotides read TGTGCCAGCAGTGTTATCCCCCCCAGACAGTACACAGATACGCAGTATTTT.

The chain links TRBV7-2 to TRBJ2-1, with TRBD2 as a possible D gene (6 bases). This CDR3 contains 15 residues. Trimming left V 3 bases short and J 3 bases short, with 12 bases between. CDR1 SGHTA and CDR2 FQGNSA come from the germline V gene. DNA of the CDR3: TGTGCCAGCAGCTTCCCGGGGGTCATCTACAATGAGCAGTTCTTC. It translates to CASSFPGVIYNEQFF.

The gene calls are TRBV11-1 and TRBJ1-1, with 7 bases matching TRBD1. Per the germline V gene, CDR1 is SGHAT and CDR2 is FQDESV (reference sequence). The CDR3 contains 13 residues. After removal of 5 bases from V and 4 bases from J, the junction contained 4 bases not matched to a gene. The CDR3 is CASSGQETTEAFF. The CDR3 DNA reads as TGTGCCAGCAGCGGACAGGAGACCACTGAAGCTTTCTTT. Full variable domain (rest looked up from reference TRBV11-1 and TRBJ1-1): EAEVAQSPRYKITEKSQAVAFWCDPISGHATLYWYRQILGQGPELLVQFQDESVVDDSQLPKDRFSAERLKGVDSTLKIQPAELGDSAMYLCASSGQETTEAFFGQGTRLTVV.

This rearrangement joins TRBV7-3 to TRBJ2-2, with 8 bases fitting TRBD2. Per germline, CDR1 SGHTA and CDR2 FQGTGA. Losses at the gene ends were 8 bases for V and 0 bases for J; bases not matched to a gene: 11. The length of the CDR3 is 17 residues. The CDR3 is CASSFPRGGPNTGELFF. DNA of the CDR3: TGTGCCAGCTCTTTCCCTCGGGGGGGGCCGAACACCGGGGAGCTGTTTTTT.

The rearrangement joins TRBV6-5 to TRBJ2-7; D might be TRBD1 (6 bases). The V gene lost 7 bases and the J gene lost 4 bases, with 14 bases spanning the gap. In germline, CDR1 is MNHEY, CDR2 SVGAGI. The CDR3 sequence is 13 residues long. CDR3 coding DNA: TGTGCCAGCACCAACCGCGGACAGTACGAGCAGTACTTC. This sequence encodes CASTNRGQYEQYF.

This rearrangement joins TRBV25-1 to TRBJ1-6; TRBD1 aligns across 8 bases. Germline V lookup: CDR1 MGHDK, CDR2 SYGVNS. This CDR3 spans 16 amino acids. With V trimmed by 3 bases and J by 7 bases, 8 bases remained unmatched. In nucleotides, the CDR3 is TGTGCCAGCAGTGATCGGACAGGGACGGGAAATTCACCCCTCCACTTT. This gives the protein CASSDRTGTGNSPLHF.

This clone was found once. This chain joins TRBV2 and TRBJ1-3, with D tentatively TRBD1 (5 bases). This CDR3 comprises 14 residues. Germline V gene data show CDR1 as SNHLY and CDR2 as FYNNEI. With 5 bases removed from V and 4 bases from J, the gap between germline ends came to 12 bases. The CDR3 region has the DNA TGTGCCAGCAGTCTAGGGGTTGCAGGAAACACCATATATTTT. Translated: CASSLGVAGNTIYF.

The chain employs TRBV7-3 and TRBJ2-2; 8 nucleotides agree with TRBD1. Per germline, CDR1 SGHTA and CDR2 FQGTGA. After removal of 8 bases from V and 3 bases from J, the junction contained 14 bases not matched to a gene. This CDR3 is 17 amino acids long. CDR3 sequence (DNA): TGTGCCAGCTTCCCCAAGGACAGGGTGGGTGACACCGGGGAGCTGTTTTTT. It is translated as CASFPKDRVGDTGELFF.

This rearrangement joins TRBV15 to TRBJ2-1; 8 bases line up with TRBD1. The CDR3 is 16 amino acids. Germline V gives CDR1 LNHNV, CDR2 YYDKDF (reference sequence). V lost 1 base to trimming and J lost 0 bases; unmatched junction nucleotides: 2. The CDR3 region is CATSRAGTGSYNEQFF. The CDR3 DNA reads TGTGCCACCAGCAGAGCCGGGACAGGCTCCTACAATGAGCAGTTCTTC.

The J gene is TRBJ1-1, the V gene TRBV9; D ambiguous. Germline assignment: CDR1 SGDLS and CDR2 YYNGEE. This CDR3 has 13 residues. The V end lost 2 bases, the J end lost 1 base, and 6 bases lay between the germline ends. CDR3 sequence: CASSVGKNTEAFF. The CDR3 nucleotides read TGTGCCAGCAGCGTTGGAAAGAACACTGAAGCTTTCTTT.

The rearrangement links TRBV7-9 to TRBJ2-3; D might be TRBD2 (6 bases). This CDR3 has 17 amino acids. Germline V gene sequence: CDR1 SEHNR, CDR2 FQNEAQ (reference sequence). V was pared by 5 bases and J by 7 bases, with 25 bases between. CDR3 protein: CASSPRIAETLPNTQYF. CDR3 DNA sequence: TGTGCCAGCAGCCCCCGAATAGCGGAGACCTTACCGAATACGCAGTATTTT.

V is TRBV11-3 and J is TRBJ2-3; 11 bases fit TRBD1. The trim removed 5 bases at V and 10 bases at J, leaving 8 bases unmatched. CDR3 length: 14 amino acids. Germline CDR1 SGHNT, CDR2 YENEEA. CDR3: CASSEGTGGRAQYF. The CDR3 nucleotides are TGTGCCAGCAGCGAAGGGACAGGGGGTCGGGCGCAGTATTTT. Full variable domain (rest looked up from reference TRBV11-3 and TRBJ2-3): EAGVVQSPRYKIIEKKQPVAFWCNPISGHNTLYWYLQNLGQGPELLIRYENEEAVDDSQLPKDRFSAERLKGVDSTLKIQPAELGDSAVYLCASSEGTGGRAQYFGPGTRLTVL.

This clone was counted only a few times. The gene calls are TRBV4-1 and TRBJ2-7; 9 bases agree with TRBD1. The J segment lost 2 bases and the V segment lost 1 base, leaving 6 bases of the junction unmatched. Germline CDR1 MGHRA, CDR2 YSYEKL. CDR3 length equals 16 residues. The CDR3 DNA follows: TGCGCCAGCAGCCAAGGAGGGGACAGGGTCACCTACGAGCAGTACTTC. Translation gives CASSQGGDRVTYEQYF.

V and J are TRBV4-3 and TRBJ2-2; no reliable D call. The CDR3 has 16 amino acids. V lost 1 base and J lost 2, with 11 bases in between. CDR1 LGHNA and CDR2 YSLEER come from the germline V gene. The CDR3 spells CASSQVLGDNTGELFF. The DNA for the CDR3 is TGCGCCAGCAGCCAAGTCTTGGGTGATAACACCGGGGAGCTGTTTTTT.

This chain joins TRBV7-9 and TRBJ2-2; D unresolved. The CDR3 runs to 10 residues. The germline V gene encodes CDR1 SEHNR and CDR2 FQNEAQ (reference sequence). V was shortened by 7 bases and J by 6 bases, with 3 bases between the two germline ends. The CDR3 loop is CASIPGELFF. CDR3 coding DNA: TGTGCCAGCATCCCCGGGGAGCTGTTTTTT.

The chain joins TRBV11-2 to TRBJ2-5; 7 bases agree with TRBD1. With 2 bases clipped from V and 7 bases from J, the junction kept 13 bases outside the gene matches. The CDR3 runs to 16 residues. The germline V gene has CDR1 SGHAT and CDR2 FQNNGV. CDR3 protein: CASSLTPQTGTVTQYF. As DNA, the CDR3 is TGTGCCAGCAGCTTAACCCCCCAGACAGGGACCGTGACCCAGTACTTC.

The rearrangement uses TRBV7-8 and TRBJ2-7; no reliable D call. The ends were cut back, 3 bases at V and 0 bases at J, with 9 bases in the middle. Germline values: CDR1 SGHVS, CDR2 FQNEAQ. The CDR3 spans 14 residues. This CDR3 reads CASSFGYSSYEQYF. CDR3 sequence (DNA): TGTGCCAGCAGCTTCGGCTACAGCTCCTACGAGCAGTACTTC.

The V gene is TRBV14, the J gene TRBJ1-2; 7 bases are a match to TRBD1. Germline trimming cut 1 base from V and 6 bases from J; bases unmatched to any gene: 8. The CDR3 covers 15 residues. Germline V gives CDR1 SGHDN, CDR2 FVKESK. The CDR3, as DNA: TGTGCCAGCAGCCAAGTAAGCTCCAGGGGGAATGGCTACACCTTC. This codes for CASSQVSSRGNGYTF.

The chain has TRBV4-3 and TRBJ1-3; D is possibly TRBD1 (5 bases). CDR1 LGHNA and CDR2 YSLEER come from the germline V gene. This CDR3 region has 16 residues. Trimming took off 0 bases at V and 0 bases at J, with 9 bases between the two ends. CDR3 nucleotides: TGCGCCAGCAGCCAAGATCGAGGGGCCTCTGGAAACACCATATATTTT. Translated: CASSQDRGASGNTIYF.

The V and J genes are TRBV14 and TRBJ2-7, with D hard to call. Germline CDR1 and CDR2: SGHDN and FVKESK. This CDR3 contains 16 residues. Trimming removed 1 base from V and 2 bases from J, with 15 bases in between. CDR3 coding DNA: TGTGCCAGCAGCCAAGGGGCCTTGCAATTTACCTACGAGCAGTACTTC. Translation: CASSQGALQFTYEQYF.

The chain employs TRBV15 and TRBJ1-2; the D is unclear. This CDR3 comprises 14 residues. Germline CDR1 and CDR2: LNHNV and YYDKDF (reference sequence). V was pared by 0 bases and J by 7 bases, with 12 bases between. CDR3 amino acids: CATSRDRTTGGYTF. The CDR3 DNA is TGTGCCACCAGCAGAGATCGGACCACTGGTGGCTACACCTTC.

This chain uses TRBV7-3 with TRBJ1-2; 7 bases match TRBD1. Germline loops: CDR1 SGHTA, CDR2 FQGTGA. Germline trimming cut 4 bases from V and 8 bases from J; bases unmatched to any gene: 13. The CDR3 covers 15 residues. The CDR3 loop is CASSSSPWRGHGYTF. The CDR3 coding sequence is TGTGCCAGCAGCTCTAGTCCCTGGAGGGGGCACGGCTACACCTTC. Variable domain in full (rest from reference TRBV7-3 and TRBJ1-2): GAGVSQTPSNKVTEKGKYVELRCDPISGHTALYWYRQSLGQGPEFLIYFQGTGAADDSGLPNDRFFAVRPEGSVSTLKIQRTERGDSAVYLCASSSSPWRGHGYTFGSGTRLTVV.